Listed here are 15 T cell receptor beta chains from one sample, sequenced in a study of T-cell reconstitution after alpha-beta-depleted transplantation in children. Unique molecular identifiers tagged the TCRbeta library. TCRdb re-derived calls from the PCR reads in MiXCR, one entry per CDR3 protein. This table has about 580,000 distinct CDR3 sequences, over 25% appearing once. The sequencing here drew on PBMCs, taken before TCRalphabeta/CD19-depleted stem cell transplant. The receptors derive from a boy in the first two years of life with Wiskott-Aldrich syndrome, due to receive a stem cell transplant.

V and J are TRBV5-1 and TRBJ1-1; D gene unclear. The ends were cut back, 5 bases at V and 6 bases at J, with 14 bases in the middle. CDR1 is SGHRS and CDR2 is YFSETQ in the germline V gene. The CDR3 is 13 residues long. In nucleotides, the CDR3 is TGCGCCAGCAGTGCAGAGCTGGGCGCTGAAGCTTTCTTT. Residues: CASSAELGAEAFF.

This chain links TRBV12-3 or TRBV12-4 with TRBJ1-5; perhaps TRBD1 as D (6 bases). Trimming stripped 3 bases from V and 5 bases from J, with 8 bases between. The CDR3 extends over 13 amino acids. The CDR3 is CASSFYRDQPQHF. The CDR3 region has the DNA TGTGCCAGCAGTTTCTACAGGGATCAGCCCCAGCATTTT.

CDR3 residues: CSARSWTGTRPQHF. In DNA form, the CDR3 reads TGCAGTGCTAGATCTTGGACAGGAACGCGGCCCCAGCATTTT. V and J are TRBV20-1 and TRBJ1-5, with 7 bases that match TRBD1. V was pared by 2 bases and J by 9 bases, with 10 bases of the junction left unmatched. The CDR3 totals 14 residues. CDR1 and CDR2 from the germline V gene are DFQATT and SNEGSKA (reference sequence).

The V call is TRBV14, the J call TRBJ2-7, with D unresolved. Germline-derived CDR1 and CDR2 are SGHDN and FVKESK. CDR3 length: 16 amino acids. V lost 2 bases and J 3 bases, leaving 17 bases between the germline ends. For the CDR3, the DNA is TGTGCCAGCAGCCAAATCAATGGTTCATGGTACTACGAGCAGTACTTC. It yields the protein CASSQINGSWYYEQYF.

In its sample, this clonotype was seen a few times. The V call is TRBV11-2, the J call TRBJ2-1, with 13 bases matching TRBD2. The CDR3 has 20 residues. The V gene end was trimmed by 4 bases and the J gene end by 7 bases; junction bases not matched to a gene: 19. CDR1 SGHAT and CDR2 FQNNGV come from the germline V gene. In nucleotides, the CDR3 is TGTGCCAGCAGCTCCCGTGGGGGCTACGGACTAGCGGGAGTGAAGAATGAGCAGTTCTTC. Protein: CASSSRGGYGLAGVKNEQFF.

This clonotype showed up just a few times. The rearrangement uses TRBV5-1 and TRBJ2-1, with D perhaps TRBD2 (6 bases). The CDR3 length is 12 residues. The V gene lost 4 bases and the J gene lost 8 bases, with 10 bases spanning the gap. Looked up from germline, CDR1 is SGHRS and CDR2 is YFSETQ. CDR3 loop: CASSMEGHEQFF. The CDR3 nucleotides read TGCGCCAGCAGCATGGAGGGGCATGAGCAGTTCTTC.

This clonotype was seen only a few times. The gene calls are TRBV6-1 and TRBJ1-2; 9 nucleotides match TRBD1. The CDR3 is made up of 14 amino acids. V lost 7 bases, J lost 4 bases, and 7 bases stayed unmatched. Per germline, CDR1 MNHNS and CDR2 SASEGT. CDR3 coding DNA: TGTGCCAGCAAAAATCCGGGACAGGGCTATGGCTACACCTTC. This codes for CASKNPGQGYGYTF.

The chain recombines TRBV5-4 with TRBJ1-1, with a weak D call TRBD1 (5 bases). Germline loops: CDR1 SGHNT, CDR2 YYREEE (reference sequence). This CDR3 has 14 amino acids. Trimming removed 4 bases from V and 5 bases from J, with 15 bases in between. The DNA of the CDR3 is TGTGCCAGCAGCCAGCCAGGGCGCAAGACTGAAGCTTTCTTT. Translating it yields CASSQPGRKTEAFF.

This clonotype was observed a handful of times. This sequence joins TRBV5-1 and TRBJ2-3; 10 nucleotides line up with TRBD2. J was trimmed by 5 bases and V by 0 bases; bases with no gene match: 6. Germline V CDR1 and CDR2: SGHRS, YFSETQ. CDR3 length: 16 amino acids. The CDR3 loop reads CASSLGLAGRIDTQYF. The CDR3 DNA sequence: TGCGCCAGCAGCTTGGGACTAGCGGGTAGGATAGATACGCAGTATTTT. The full variable domain, completed using reference TRBV5-1 and TRBJ2-3, is KAGVTQTPRYLIKTRGQQVTLSCSPISGHRSVSWYQQTPGQGLQFLFEYFSETQRNKGNFPGRFSGRQFSNSRSEMNVSTLELGDSALYLCASSLGLAGRIDTQYFGPGTRLTVL.

The chain is built from TRBV29-1 and TRBJ2-2; D unclear. Germline V gene data show CDR1 as SQVTM and CDR2 as ANQGSEA. The germline V and J ends were trimmed by 6 bases and 6 bases, with 14 bases remaining between them. CDR3 size: 13 residues. In nucleotides, the CDR3 is TGCAGCGTCGCCATGTTGGACCCCGGGGAGCTGTTTTTT. Translation: CSVAMLDPGELFF.

This clonotype was observed a single time. The gene calls are TRBV7-9 and TRBJ2-4; D is undetermined. Germline loops: CDR1 SEHNR, CDR2 FQNEAQ (reference sequence). The CDR3 has 14 residues. Trimming left V 10 bases short and J 0 bases short, with 13 bases between. CDR3 region: CATSGTVAKNIQYF. The DNA for the CDR3 is TGTGCCACGTCGGGTACTGTAGCCAAAAACATTCAGTACTTC. The whole variable domain, filled in from reference TRBV7-9 and TRBJ2-4, reads DTGVSQNPRHKITKRGQNVTFRCDPISEHNRLYWYRQTLGQGPEFLTYFQNEAQLEKSRLLSDRFSAERPKGSFSTLEIQRTEQGDSAMYLCATSGTVAKNIQYFGAGTRLSVL.

The chain carries TRBV12-5 and TRBJ2-1, with 12 positions matching TRBD2. Germline trimming cut 6 bases from V and 7 bases from J; bases unmatched to any gene: 7. Germline V gene data show CDR1 as LGHNT and CDR2 as FRNRAP. The CDR3 is made up of 15 amino acids. The CDR3 is CASGNLAGGKNEQFF. CDR3 DNA: TGTGCTAGTGGGAACCTAGCGGGAGGGAAGAATGAGCAGTTCTTC.

The chain links TRBV5-1 to TRBJ2-3; D uncertain. The V gene lost 2 bases and the J gene lost 4 bases, with 17 bases spanning the gap. The CDR3 spans 16 residues. CDR1 and CDR2 from the germline V gene are SGHRS and YFSETQ. CDR3 sequence reads: CASSLQSASAADTQYF. The CDR3 DNA reads TGCGCCAGCAGCTTACAATCAGCGTCCGCCGCAGATACGCAGTATTTT.

This clonotype has a handful of counts. The CDR3 bases are TGCGCCAGCAGCTTGGTCCCGGGGGCAAGCACAGATACGCAGTATTTT. Protein sequence: CASSLVPGASTDTQYF. This chain connects TRBV5-1 to TRBJ2-3; D might be TRBD1 or TRBD2, each matching 6 bases. This CDR3 has 16 residues. V lost 0 bases and J 0 bases, leaving 11 bases between the germline ends. CDR1 is SGHRS, CDR2 YFSETQ, per germline.

The rearrangement links TRBV29-1 to TRBJ2-1, with D unresolved. The CDR3 has 16 residues. From germline, CDR1 is SQVTM and CDR2 ANQGSEA. V lost 1 base, J lost 0 bases, and 13 bases lay in between. The CDR3 nucleotides are TGCAGCGTTGAAGGGGCTAGTAAAAGCTCCTACAATGAGCAGTTCTTC. It yields the protein CSVEGASKSSYNEQFF.